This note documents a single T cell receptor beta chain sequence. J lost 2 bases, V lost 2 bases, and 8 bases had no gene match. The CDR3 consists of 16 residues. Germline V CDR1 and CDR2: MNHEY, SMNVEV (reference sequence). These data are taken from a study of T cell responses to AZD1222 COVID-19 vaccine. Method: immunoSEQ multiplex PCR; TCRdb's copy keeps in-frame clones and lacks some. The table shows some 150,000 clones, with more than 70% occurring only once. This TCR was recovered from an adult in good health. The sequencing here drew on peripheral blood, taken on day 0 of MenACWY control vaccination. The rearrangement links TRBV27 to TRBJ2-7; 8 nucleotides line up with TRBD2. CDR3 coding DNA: TGTGCCAGCAGTTTAACCCCCCGGGAGGGTCCCTACGAGCAGTACTTC. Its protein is CASSLTPREGPYEQYF.